This T cell receptor (beta chain) was obtained from a study of human T cells and chemical hapten exposure (dated by TCRdb to the early 2020s). In terms of the full investigation: For sensitization, 2% DPC in acetone was applied to a roughly 2 cm by roughly 2 cm area of upper inner arm skin. Patch tests used Finn chambers with 0.01% DPC on the upper back, scored after 6 days by International Contact Dermatitis Research Group standards. Blood samples were taken from patients before sensitization (week 0) and then at 2, 6 and about 24 weeks after DPC sensitization. Weekly therapeutic DPC doses were additionally applied to the scalp of patients throughout the approximately 23-week study period. The study tracked peripheral blood TCR repertoire changes in vivo during primary and secondary sensitization to the hapten diphenylcyclopropenone (DPC) in alopecia patients. Libraries were pooled for sequencing, and variation in per-sample TCR yields was attributed mainly to small differences in library volumes within the pool. About 30 alopecia patients provided blood for TCR sequencing at one to four time points (pre-sensitization, 2, 6 and 24 weeks). The patient cohort, mostly female, included alopecia areata with under or over 50% scalp involvement, alopecia totalis and alopecia universalis.

This specimen's time point label, interpreted: patch test 3, about 24 weeks after DPC sensitization. The treatment or condition label of this sample denotes: therapeutic diphenylcyclopropenone sensitization with weekly scalp DPC. Blood at each patch-test visit was drawn before the patch test was applied. Eligible patients were aged 18 to 70, diagnosed with alopecia, deemed suitable for DPC therapy, and excluded if pregnant. Total RNA was extracted from unfractionated whole blood that had been collected in Tempus Blood RNA tubes. The CDR3 goes from the cysteine to the phenylalanine over 20 residues. Left in the record is the CDR3 DNA by itself, 60 bases read in frame from the first base. Here V drops 4 bases and J drops 3 bases, and the junction holds 15 bases not matched to any gene. Looking up the germline V gene (reference sequence) yields CDR1 SEHNR and CDR2 FQNEAQ. General conclusions and limits of the study: After repeated subsampling, the strength of the expansion versus patch-test correlation and the threshold at which it became significant changed. Because every patient had alopecia, a presumed autoimmune disease, the patients' immune response might differ from that of healthy individuals. Patch test score correlated positively with the number of PT1 expanded TCRs, reaching significance at thresholds 8, 16 and 32 but not at 4. Significantly more large CDR3 similarity clusters were formed by expanded TCRs than by pre-sensitization or healthy control sets, consistent with antigen-driven responses. No change with DPC sensitization was found in the number of TCRs above 1 in 1000 frequency, and no evidence of global repertoire structure alterations was found.

Libraries were made using RACE. The sequencer was a NextSeq 500. During library preparation, unique molecular identifiers were attached to individual cDNA molecules so that TCRs could be counted quantitatively and reproducibly. For every blood RNA sample, sequencing covered both the TCR alpha and TCR beta chains. The original pipeline was this. The median number of TCRs per sample was 95,638, ranging from about 20,000 to 690,600. V, J and CDR3 annotation of the TCR reads was carried out using the Decombinator software suite. For the PS versus PT1 abundance plots, all samples were subsampled to the same number of TCRs (28,000). TCRs were defined as expanded if absent before sensitization and observed at least eight times at the 2-week time point. TCRdb redid the processing of the public reads, applying fastp at Q25 and MiXCR, and retained in-frame beta chains. Identical CDR3 protein sequences are pooled into one entry, listed with their most common genes and DNA. These V and J calls rely on TCRdb rather than the paper's analysis. For this sample the table gives tens of thousands of distinct CDR3 sequences, of which around 12% were detected only once. Roughly 2.3% of the sample is held by the ten biggest clonotypes.

This clonotype was recorded at least ten times. Its target antigen remains unknown. The sample holds no much larger clone one base away, and base qualities are not on file. The sequence was obtained from a man aged 30-40 years with alopecia areata. Some clones in this sample may be carry-over from other donors' samples. The sequence is built from TRBV7-9 and TRBJ2-2, with TRBD1 identical over 12 junction bases. Here the sequenced sample was whole blood, taken in connection with sensitization to the hapten diphenylcyclopropenone (DPC). The CDR3 protein: CASSSHFSGTGGEDTGELFF. The DNA sequence is as follows: TGTGCCAGCAGCTCCCATTTTTCAGGGACAGGGGGCGAAGACACCGGGGAGCTGTTTTTT.